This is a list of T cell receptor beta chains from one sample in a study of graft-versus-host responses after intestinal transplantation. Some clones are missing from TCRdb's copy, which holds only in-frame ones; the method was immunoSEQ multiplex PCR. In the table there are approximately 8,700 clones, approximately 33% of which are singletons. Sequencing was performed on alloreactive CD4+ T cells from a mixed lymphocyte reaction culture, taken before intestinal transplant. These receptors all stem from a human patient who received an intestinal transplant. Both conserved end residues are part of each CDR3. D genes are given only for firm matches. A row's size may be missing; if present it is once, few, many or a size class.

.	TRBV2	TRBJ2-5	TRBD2	CASSVTGGPETQYF	TGTGCCAGCAGTGTTACGGGGGGGCCCGAGACCCAGTACTTC
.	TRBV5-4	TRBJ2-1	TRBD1	CASSSHSSGQGRSYNEQFF	TGTGCCAGCAGCTCGCACTCCTCGGGACAGGGGAGGTCCTACAATGAGCAGTTCTTC
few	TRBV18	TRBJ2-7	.	CASSDGGRSHEQYF	TGTGCCAGCTCAGATGGGGGGAGGTCCCACGAGCAGTACTTC
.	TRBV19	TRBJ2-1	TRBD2	CASSPTGGKDEQFF	TGTGCCAGTAGCCCCACGGGAGGGAAAGATGAGCAGTTCTTC
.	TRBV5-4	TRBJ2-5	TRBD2	CASSLAPSGRETQYF	TGTGCCAGCAGCTTGGCCCCTAGCGGGAGGGAGACCCAGTACTTC
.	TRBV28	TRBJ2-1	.	CASSLSSGTPYNEQFF	TGTGCCAGCAGTTTATCCTCGGGGACTCCCTACAATGAGCAGTTCTTC
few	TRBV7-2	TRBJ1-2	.	CASSLFPGRYYGYTF	TGTGCCAGCAGCTTATTTCCTGGCCGCTACTATGGCTACACCTTC
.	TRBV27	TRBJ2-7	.	CASSFFFEQYF	TGTGCCAGCAGTTTCTTCTTCGAGCAGTACTTC
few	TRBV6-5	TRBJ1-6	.	CASSYSTTYSPLHF	TGTGCCAGCAGTTACTCGACAACCTATTCACCCCTCCACTTT
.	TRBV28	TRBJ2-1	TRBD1	CATGTGYNNEQFF	TGTGCCACCGGGACAGGGTACAACAATGAGCAGTTCTTC
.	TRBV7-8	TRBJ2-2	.	CASSLRYTGELFF	TGTGCCAGCAGCTTGCGATACACCGGGGAGCTGTTTTTT
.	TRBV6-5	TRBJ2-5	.	CASRGAQETQYF	TGTGCCAGCAGGGGCGCACAAGAGACCCAGTACTTC
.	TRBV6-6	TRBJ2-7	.	CASSYWGPYEQYF	TGTGCCAGCAGTTACTGGGGGCCCTACGAGCAGTACTTC
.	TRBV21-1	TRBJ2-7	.	CASMDQGGQYF	TGTGCCAGCATGGACCAGGGGGGGCAGTACTTC
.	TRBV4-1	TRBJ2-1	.	CASSQDAGSSYNEQFF	TGCGCCAGCAGCCAAGACGCGGGGAGCTCCTACAATGAGCAGTTCTTC
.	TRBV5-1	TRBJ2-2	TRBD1	CASSSRTGHSTGELFF	TGCGCCAGCAGTTCTCGGACAGGGCATAGCACCGGGGAGCTGTTTTTT
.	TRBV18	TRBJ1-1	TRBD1	CASSPSTGMTEAFF	TGTGCCAGCTCACCGTCGACAGGGATGACTGAAGCTTTCTTT
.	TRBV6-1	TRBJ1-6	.	CASSYSYNSPLHF	TGTGCCAGCAGTTACTCCTATAATTCACCCCTCCACTTT
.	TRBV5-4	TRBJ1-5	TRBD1	CASSLLGRGLTQPQHF	TGTGCCAGCAGCTTGCTCGGCAGGGGGCTAACTCAGCCCCAGCATTTT
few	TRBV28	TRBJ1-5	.	CASKALNQPQHF	TGTGCCAGCAAAGCCCTAAATCAGCCCCAGCATTTT
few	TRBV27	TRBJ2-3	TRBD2	CASRVLAGGDTQYF	TGTGCCAGCAGGGTACTAGCGGGAGGGGATACGCAGTATTTT
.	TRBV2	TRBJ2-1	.	CASNPTGPYNEQFF	TGTGCCAGCAACCCAACAGGTCCCTACAATGAGCAGTTCTTC
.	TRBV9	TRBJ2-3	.	CASSAGTLFTDTQYF	TGTGCCAGCAGCGCGGGGACACTTTTCACAGATACGCAGTATTTT
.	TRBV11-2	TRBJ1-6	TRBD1	CASSLGQPNSPLHF	TGTGCCAGCAGCTTGGGACAGCCAAATTCACCCCTCCACTTT
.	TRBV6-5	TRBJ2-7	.	CASRAFSSGDEQYF	TGTGCCAGCAGAGCATTTTCGTCGGGAGACGAGCAGTACTTC
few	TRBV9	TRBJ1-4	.	CASSAQALNEKLFF	TGTGCCAGCAGCGCCCAGGCTCTTAATGAAAAACTGTTTTTT
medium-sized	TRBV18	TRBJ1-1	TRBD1	CASSLQTGGVKTEAFF	TGTGCCAGCTCACTACAGACAGGGGGCGTAAAGACTGAAGCTTTCTTT
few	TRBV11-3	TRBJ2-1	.	CASSLVGTDQAEQFF	TGTGCCAGCAGCTTAGTGGGCACCGATCAGGCCGAGCAGTTCTTC
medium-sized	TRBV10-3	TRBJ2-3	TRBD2	CAISVAGGGRGTDTQYF	TGTGCCATCAGTGTAGCGGGAGGGGGTCGGGGCACAGATACGCAGTATTTT
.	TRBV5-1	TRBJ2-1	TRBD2	CASSYGTSGPYNEQFF	TGCGCCAGCAGCTATGGGACTAGCGGACCCTACAATGAGCAGTTCTTC
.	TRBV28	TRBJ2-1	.	CASSLTRSQFF	TGTGCCAGCAGTTTAACTAGATCGCAGTTCTTC
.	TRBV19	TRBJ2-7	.	CASSIGQSYEQYF	TGTGCCAGTAGTATAGGCCAGTCCTACGAGCAGTACTTC
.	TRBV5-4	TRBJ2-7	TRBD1	CASSLLRPGQGARKQYF	TGTGCCAGCAGCTTGCTCCGCCCGGGACAGGGGGCCAGAAAGCAGTACTTC
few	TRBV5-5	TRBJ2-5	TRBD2	CASSLGLAGETQYF	TGTGCCAGCAGCTTGGGTCTAGCGGGAGAGACCCAGTACTTC
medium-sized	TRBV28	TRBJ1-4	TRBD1	CASRGGTGGGEKLFF	TGTGCCAGCAGGGGCGGGACAGGGGGCGGTGAAAAACTGTTTTTT
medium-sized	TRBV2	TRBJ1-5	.	CASAPEANQPQHF	TGTGCCAGCGCCCCGGAGGCCAATCAGCCCCAGCATTTT
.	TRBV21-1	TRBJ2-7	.	CASSKLDRGYEQYF	TGTGCCAGCAGCAAATTAGACAGGGGCTACGAGCAGTACTTC
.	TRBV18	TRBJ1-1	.	CASSPQGMNTEAFF	TGTGCCAGCTCACCTCAGGGTATGAACACTGAAGCTTTCTTT
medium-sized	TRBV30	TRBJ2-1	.	CAWQGLTNEQFF	TGTGCCTGGCAGGGATTAACCAATGAGCAGTTCTTC
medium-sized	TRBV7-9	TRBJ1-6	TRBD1	CASSPTGPGSATLHF	TGTGCCAGCAGCCCGACAGGGCCCGGATCGGCCACCCTCCACTTT
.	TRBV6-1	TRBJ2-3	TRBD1	CASRSTGALYTQYF	TGTGCCAGCAGGTCGACAGGGGCCCTTTATACGCAGTATTTT
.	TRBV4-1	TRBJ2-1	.	CASSQDWQGRNEQFF	TGCGCCAGCAGCCAAGATTGGCAGGGTCGCAATGAGCAGTTCTTC
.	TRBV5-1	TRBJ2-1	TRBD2	CASSLGGRANYEQFF	TGCGCCAGCAGCTTGGGCGGGAGGGCCAACTATGAGCAGTTCTTC
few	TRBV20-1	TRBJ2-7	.	CSAANYEQYF	TGCAGTGCGGCAAACTACGAGCAGTACTTC
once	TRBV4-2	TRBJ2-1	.	CASSQAFTTSWTASRNEQFF	TGTGCCAGCAGCCAAGCTTTCACCACAAGCTGGACAGCGTCGCGCAATGAGCAGTTCTTC
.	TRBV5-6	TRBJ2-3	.	CAPVRTATFHTQYF	TGTGCCCCCGTGCGGACAGCTACTTTTCATACGCAGTATTTT
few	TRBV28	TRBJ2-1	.	CASTYLDEQFF	TGTGCCAGCACCTATCTCGATGAGCAGTTCTTC